The T cell receptor beta chain under discussion was sequenced for a study of cytomegalovirus exposure and HLA in healthy donors. The table came from immunoSEQ multiplex PCR; TCRdb's copy has only in-frame clones and leaves some out. This table has around 220,000 clones, around 88% appearing once. General observations from the study: Whilst most TCR sequences proved rare, a subset of public TCRs occurred across many donors.

Among the roughly 120 subjects of the validation cohort, separate from the approximately 670-subject first cohort, were the donors. V shed 5 bases and J 3 bases; nucleotides not matched to a gene: 10. The germline V gene encodes CDR1 LNHNV and CDR2 YYDKDF (reference sequence). The CDR3 is made up of 16 amino acids. With regard to this clone: Its specificity is unknown.

The TCR was taken from a woman aged 18-29 years in good health and CMV-seronegative. The sequenced material came from PBMCs. The chain has TRBV15 and TRBJ2-3; 8 bases match TRBD1. The DNA of the CDR3 is TGTGCCACCAGCGGATTTCAGGGGGCGCGAACAGATACGCAGTATTTT. It codes for CATSGFQGARTDTQYF.